This T cell receptor (beta chain) appears in the sequencing data of a study of T-cell memory formation after mild COVID-19. The CDR3 loop spans 15 amino acids. Germline CDR1 and CDR2: MNHNS and SASEGT. V was shortened by 1 base and J by 8 bases, with 15 bases between the two germline ends. Using its own MiXCR run on the 5' RACE reads, TCRdb lists one record per CDR3 protein. This table holds about 430,000 distinct CDR3 sequences, around 24% found once. Sequencing was done on a sample of PBMCs or a T cell subset sorted from them (not recorded which). The J gene is TRBJ1-3, the V gene TRBV6-1; D is perhaps TRBD1 (6 bases). This sequence originates from an adult woman who had mild COVID-19 (a few samples of this study predate the infection). Cell type and time point are not known. Here the CDR3 reads CASSEGATGMHTIYF. The CDR3 bases are TGTGCCAGCAGTGAAGGAGCGACAGGAATGCACACCATATATTTT.